Sequencing of this T cell receptor beta chain was carried out in a study of blood T cell repertoires in COVID-19 (dated by TCRdb to about 2020). General notes on the study: Samples from collaborators originated in the United States, Italy and Spain and spanned both the acute and convalescent phases of COVID-19. A de-identified subject ID, COVID-19 status, age in years and sex were almost always included in the sample metadata. Deeply sampled blood TCRbeta repertoires from subjects exposed to, actively infected with, or recovered from COVID-19 were included in the dataset. The repertoires were released in a freely available public database meant as a resource for research on the immune response to SARS-CoV-2. Where HLA class I and class II types were available, the types were taken from metadata supplied by the sample provider, not from assay-based typing. The material from the prospective study consisted of cDNA or gDNA derived from T cells, B-cell-depleted T cells, or PBMCs. The samples were drawn from two sources: the first 160 participants of the ongoing ImmuneRACE study, and 1,000 to 1,500 subjects contributed by 6 global collaborators.

General findings and caveats noted by the study authors: How much clinical and demographic metadata was included differed by source and by participant, and the metadata was provided uncurated.

A word on this clone: The specificity of this receptor is unknown. No clone much larger than this one lies a single base away; base qualities are absent.

In the prospective study, participants were about 18 to 95 years old, resided in 24 geographic areas of the United States, and were enrolled through a virtual design. In the prospective study, cohorts were assigned on the basis of participant-reported clinical history obtained from a screening survey and a study questionnaire. Recovered participants in ImmuneRACE Cohort 3 were defined by two consecutive negative NP/OP PCR tests, clearance by a healthcare professional, or resolution of symptoms. In the prospective study, whole blood, serum and a nasopharyngeal or oropharyngeal swab were collected from each participant by mobile phlebotomists. Prospective study participants could optionally give additional blood draws and questionnaires over a roughly 2-month period. Prospective study blood samples were shipped either frozen or at room temperature before DNA extraction. TCRbeta CDR3 regions were amplified from genomic DNA using the immunoSEQ Assay, a bias-controlled multiplex PCR. From the authors' description of their analysis: The number of nucleated cells in each sample was estimated by amplification of reference gene primers within the assay. To quantify the absolute abundance of each unique TCRbeta CDR3 rearrangement, sequence reads were collapsed and filtered. For each sample, productive Simpson clonality was calculated by taking the square root of Simpson's diversity index across productive rearrangements. TCRdb stores this immuneACCESS table with in-frame sequences only. Part of the clones is absent; in the studies checked, under half of the shortfall reflects unresolved V genes, and no reason is known for the rest. V and J calls plus clone size are reproduced from that table; the DNA served to infer D and trimming. Present in this sample are some 400,000 clones, about 90% of which were seen just once. The top ten hold approximately 1.5% of the sample.

CDR1 and CDR2, looked up from the germline V gene, are KGHDR and SFDVKD. The CDR3 holds 16 amino acids from the cysteine to the phenylalanine. The only DNA kept is the CDR3, 48 bases in frame from the first base. Unmatched junction bases come to 4, with V trimmed by 4 bases and J by 2 bases. This chain is built from TRBV24-1 and TRBJ2-6, with TRBD1 matching 7 junction bases. Sample: PBMCs or T cells enriched from blood (not recorded which). The TCR sequence derives from a woman in her twenties or thirties who had recovered from COVID-19. The sequenced DNA is TGTGCCACCAGTGACCACGACAGGGCTGGGGCCAACGTCCTGACTTTC. Protein translation: CATSDHDRAGANVLTF.